This T cell receptor beta chain comes out of a study of blood T cells in healthy people across ages. V dropped 5 bases and J dropped 0; count of bases not matched to a gene: 5. Germline V gives CDR1 KGHSH, CDR2 LQKENI. This CDR3 spans 15 amino acids. It was with a sample-barcoded 5' primer and a J-beta primer mix that a second PCR of roughly 7 to 12 cycles was run. TCRdb reprocessed the 5' RACE reads with MiXCR, giving one entry per CDR3 protein. The sample lists fewer than 900,000 distinct CDR3 sequences; about 40% were seen once. The V gene is TRBV18, the J gene TRBJ2-7; 9 bases agree with TRBD1. The clonotype was recovered from a woman between 55 and 75 years old in good health. The sample was blood. CDR3 in amino acids: CASSVQGQGSYEQYF. CDR3 bases: TGTGCCAGCTCAGTACAGGGACAGGGCTCCTACGAGCAGTACTTC.